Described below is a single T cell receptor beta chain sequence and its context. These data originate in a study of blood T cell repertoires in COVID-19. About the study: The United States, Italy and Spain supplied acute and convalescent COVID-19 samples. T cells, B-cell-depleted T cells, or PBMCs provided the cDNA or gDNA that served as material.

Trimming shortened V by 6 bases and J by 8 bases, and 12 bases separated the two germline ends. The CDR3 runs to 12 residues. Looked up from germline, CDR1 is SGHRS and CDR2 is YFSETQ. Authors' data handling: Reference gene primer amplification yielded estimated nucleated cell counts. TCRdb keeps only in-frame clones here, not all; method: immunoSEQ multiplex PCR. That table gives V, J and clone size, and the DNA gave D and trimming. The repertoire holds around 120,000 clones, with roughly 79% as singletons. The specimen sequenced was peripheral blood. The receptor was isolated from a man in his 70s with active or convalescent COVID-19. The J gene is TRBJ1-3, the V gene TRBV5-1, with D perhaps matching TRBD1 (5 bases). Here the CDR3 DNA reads TGCGCCAGCATCAGGGATGAGGACACCATATATTTT. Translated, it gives CASIRDEDTIYF.